The clone carrying this TCR beta chain has only a few counts. Antigen: not known. Sequencing was performed with immunoSEQ multiplex PCR; in TCRdb, only in-frame clones are kept and a portion is missing. The sample includes 9,500 to 12,000 clones, about 52% of them seen just once. The CDR3 sequence is 17 residues long. Germline V CDR1 and CDR2: WSHSY, SAAADI. Trimming took off 0 bases at V and 5 bases at J, with 19 bases between the two ends. This entry is derived from a study of STAT3 mutations in large granular lymphocyte leukemia. For the study at large: More than half of T-LGLL patients received immunosuppressive therapy. Findings of the study overall: At least one immunodominant TCR beta clonotype appeared in every T-cell large granular lymphocyte leukemia patient. Treatment regimens differed across patients between samplings. Some patients had dominant TCR clones larger than their STAT3 mutant burden.

The sample taken for sequencing was peripheral blood mononuclear cells. The origin of this receptor is a boy aged 5 to 17 with T-cell large granular lymphocyte leukemia. Some clones in this sample may be carry-over from other donors' samples. This chain uses TRBV10-2 with TRBJ2-5; D may be TRBD1 (5 bases). CDR3 in amino acids: CASSESPFRAPRETQYF. Written as DNA, the CDR3 is TGCGCCAGCAGTGAGTCTCCCTTCAGGGCCCCCAGGGAGACCCAGTACTTC.